A single sample gave rise to the 15 T cell receptor beta chains below, sequenced in a study of blood T cell repertoires in COVID-19. Libraries were prepared by immunoSEQ multiplex PCR; TCRdb keeps only in-frame clonotypes and omits some of them. The sample carries around 35,000 clones, around 87% recorded once. Sequencing was performed on peripheral blood. These TCRs come from a human donor in a cohort sampled during active COVID-19.

The chain couples TRBV7-8 to TRBJ1-5, with TRBD1 matching 10 bases. CDR3 length: 16 amino acids. The ends lost 4 bases at V and 6 bases at J; junction bases unmatched: 9. CDR1 and CDR2 (germline): SGHVS, FQNEAQ. The CDR3, as DNA: TGTGCCAGCAGCTGGCTGGGACAGGGGAACATTCAGCCCCAGCATTTT. This codes for CASSWLGQGNIQPQHF.

V is TRBV7-3 and J is TRBJ2-5; possible D gene TRBD2, 5 bases. This CDR3 contains 17 residues. CDR1 is SGHTA, CDR2 FQGTGA, per germline. Trimming removed 0 bases at V and 5 bases at J, with 19 bases between. This CDR3 is CASSLTGEGWEIETQYF. For the CDR3, the DNA is TGTGCCAGCAGCTTAACAGGAGAGGGATGGGAGATCGAGACCCAGTACTTC.

This chain uses TRBV28 with TRBJ2-1; TRBD1 matches 8 bases. Trimming cost V 7 bases and J 9 bases; bases outside gene matches: 14. This CDR3 has 15 amino acids. CDR1 MDHEN and CDR2 SYDVKM come from the germline V gene. The CDR3 sequence: CASTLPRTGMTEQFF. Here the CDR3 DNA reads TGTGCCAGCACCCTCCCCCGGACAGGGATGACTGAGCAGTTCTTC.

The V call is TRBV19, the J call TRBJ1-2; TRBD1 matches 7 bases. Germline V CDR1 and CDR2: LNHDA, SQIVND (reference sequence). The V gene end was trimmed by 7 bases and the J gene end by 3 bases; junction bases not matched to a gene: 8. The CDR3 is made up of 14 amino acids. The CDR3 DNA reads as TGTGCCAGTAACATAGGGACAGCATACTATGGCTACACCTTC. This encodes CASNIGTAYYGYTF.

The CDR3 here is CASVSGDQPQHF. DNA for the CDR3: TGTGCCAGCGTGTCAGGGGATCAGCCCCAGCATTTT. V gene TRBV6-5 combines with J gene TRBJ1-5, with a possible D match to TRBD1 (6 bases). The germline V gene encodes CDR1 MNHEY and CDR2 SVGAGI. Trimming removed 8 bases from V and 5 bases from J, with 10 bases in between. This CDR3 comprises 12 residues.

The V gene is TRBV12-3 or TRBV12-4, the J gene TRBJ1-5; D uncertain. This CDR3 has 13 amino acids. The V end was cut by 11 bases, the J end by 6 bases, with 17 bases between. The CDR3 DNA is TGTGCCTCCTCGTTCTGGGGAGGTCAGCCCCAGCATTTT. Amino acids: CASSFWGGQPQHF.

The V call is TRBV19, the J call TRBJ1-5; D gene ambiguous. Germline CDR1 reads LNHDA; CDR2 reads SQIVND (reference sequence). V was shortened by 7 bases and J by 7 bases, with 14 bases between the two germline ends. The length of the CDR3 is 13 residues. The CDR3, as DNA: TGTGCCAGTATTTACGGACCGGGACAGCCCCAGCATTTT. This gives the protein CASIYGPGQPQHF.

The genes are TRBV19 and TRBJ1-3, with 12 bases fitting TRBD1. This CDR3 has 16 residues. The germline V gene encodes CDR1 LNHDA and CDR2 SQIVND (reference sequence). Trimming took 6 bases from V and 1 from J; bases not matched to a gene: 4. DNA of the CDR3: TGTGCCAGTAGCCGGGACAGGGGGCTTTCTGGAAACACCATATATTTT. It yields the protein CASSRDRGLSGNTIYF.

As for this clone: Other nucleotide sequences in the sample specify the same CDR3. This chain links TRBV18 with TRBJ2-1, with TRBD1 as a possible D gene (6 bases). The V gene lost 1 base and the J gene lost 5 bases, with 12 bases spanning the gap. This CDR3 comprises 15 residues. CDR1 and CDR2 from the germline V gene are KGHSH and LQKENI. CDR3 residues: CASSPLAGANNEQFF. The CDR3 bases are TGTGCCAGCTCACCACTGGCAGGGGCGAACAATGAGCAGTTCTTC.

This clone occurred a few times. This chain connects TRBV2 to TRBJ1-6; D perhaps matches TRBD1 (6 bases). Germline loops: CDR1 SNHLY, CDR2 FYNNEI. The CDR3 runs 15 residues. Trimming removed 6 bases from V and 3 bases from J, with 12 bases in between. The CDR3 spells CASRSDRSYNSPLHF. CDR3 DNA: TGTGCCAGCAGAAGCGACAGGAGCTATAATTCACCCCTCCACTTT. The whole variable domain, filled in from reference TRBV2 and TRBJ1-6, reads EPEVTQTPSHQVTQMGQEVILRCVPISNHLYFYWYRQILGQKVEFLVSFYNNEISEKSEIFDDQFSVERPDGSNFTLKIRSTKLEDSAMYFCASRSDRSYNSPLHFGNGTRLTVT.

This clone was seen just once. The chain carries TRBV7-2 and TRBJ1-5; no clear D gene. The CDR3 has 13 residues. Trimming took off 3 bases at V and 3 bases at J, with 6 bases between the two ends. Looked up from germline, CDR1 is SGHTA and CDR2 is FQGNSA. CDR3 coding DNA: TGTGCCAGCAGCTTGAGGAACAATCAGCCCCAGCATTTT. This sequence encodes CASSLRNNQPQHF. Together with reference TRBV7-2 and TRBJ1-5, the CDR3 gives the full variable domain: GAGVSQSPSNKVTEKGKDVELRCDPISGHTALYWYRQSLGQGLEFLIYFQGNSAPDKSGLPSDRFSAERTGGSVSTLTIQRTQQEDSAVYLCASSLRNNQPQHFGDGTRLSIL.

The chain uses TRBV4-3 and TRBJ2-3, with a tentative D call TRBD1 (5 bases). Trimming removed 1 base from V and 0 bases from J, with 8 bases in between. CDR3 length: 15 amino acids. CDR1 is LGHNA and CDR2 is YSLEER in the germline V gene. CDR3 sequence reads: CASSQASGSTDTQYF. DNA of the CDR3: TGCGCCAGCAGCCAAGCTTCAGGGAGCACAGATACGCAGTATTTT.

The chain links TRBV2 to TRBJ1-1; 7 bases are a match to TRBD1. The CDR3 contains 13 residues. With 7 bases clipped from V and 3 bases from J, the junction kept 5 bases outside the gene matches. Germline-derived CDR1 and CDR2 are SNHLY and FYNNEI. CDR3 sequence (DNA): TGTGCCAGCAAAAACAGGGGAGACACTGAAGCTTTCTTT. Translated, it gives CASKNRGDTEAFF.

This clone was counted once. The chain uses TRBV3-1 (or the pseudogene TRBV3-2) and TRBJ1-2, with 7 bases matching TRBD1. V lost 4 bases, J lost 5 bases, and 10 bases stayed unmatched. This CDR3 contains 15 residues. Per the germline V gene, CDR1 is LGHDT and CDR2 is YNNKEL (reference sequence). CDR3 nucleotide sequence: TGTGCCAGCAGCCTCGCCCCGGGACAGAAGTATGGCTACACCTTC. Amino acid sequence: CASSLAPGQKYGYTF.

The chain is built from TRBV19 and TRBJ1-1; no firm D call. This CDR3 comprises 13 residues. Germline assignment: CDR1 LNHDA and CDR2 SQIVND (reference sequence). Trimming shortened V by 5 bases and J by 7 bases, and 14 bases separated the two germline ends. Here the CDR3 DNA reads TGTGCCAGTAGTGTCGGAGGAAGGGATGAAGCTTTCTTT. Encoded protein: CASSVGGRDEAFF.